This T cell receptor beta chain was sequenced for a study of blood T cell repertoires in COVID-19. The data were produced by immunoSEQ multiplex PCR, yet TCRdb's version contains in-frame clones alone and is incomplete. The sample consists of about 59,000 clones, roughly 80% of them appearing once. V trimming: 0 bases; J trimming: 8 bases; junction bases outside the gene matches: 10. This CDR3 is 15 amino acids long. In germline, CDR1 is SGHNT, CDR2 YYREEE (reference sequence). The sample comprised peripheral blood. This TCR came from a man between 60 and 75 years old with acute or convalescent COVID-19. V and J are TRBV5-4 and TRBJ1-2, with 7 nucleotides matching TRBD1. This chain's CDR3 is CASSLVGGATWGYTF. Written as DNA, the CDR3 is TGTGCCAGCAGCTTGGTAGGGGGCGCTACGTGGGGCTACACCTTC. The full variable domain, with the rest looked up from reference TRBV5-4 and TRBJ1-2, is ETGVTQSPTHLIKTRGQQVTLRCSSQSGHNTVSWYQQALGQGPQFIFQYYREEENGRGNFPPRFSGLQFPNYSSELNVNALELDDSALYLCASSLVGGATWGYTFGSGTRLTVV.